The rows below give T cell receptor beta chains drawn from one sample of a study of CD8 T cells in ankylosing spondylitis. A single record per CDR3 protein comes from TCRdb applying MiXCR to the 5' RACE reads. Of about 700,000 distinct CDR3 sequences in the sample, roughly 19% were seen once. Sequencing was done on a sample of blood, either unsorted or a sorted T cell fraction (not recorded which). These receptors were obtained from a male donor with ankylosing spondylitis. The conserved cysteine and the conserved F or W are not part of the CDR3 here. Each record gives: clone size, V gene, CDR3 protein. Clone size appears in some rows only: once, few, many, or a class for an expanded clone.

>-|TRBV5-4
ASSLGGRGAGYT
>-|TRBV5-1
ASSFDRGGDTQY
>few|TRBV3-1
ASSQDTIQPQH
>many|TRBV10-3
AISEPGQTYEQY
>-|TRBV6-1
ASSARGRSRFNEKLF
>few|TRBV20-1
SAGGPAGNSYEQY
>few|TRBV27
ASSRWGTTTGELF
>-|TRBV9
ASSGSSTTGELF
>few|TRBV7-9
ASSRGDRNSGNTIY
>few|TRBV20-1
SASSGGRGDTQY
>-|TRBV5-1
ASSLEGGHTGELF
>-|TRBV9
ASSVGETGIGTEAF
>once|TRBV6-1
ASKGTGENSNQPQH
>many|TRBV15
ATSRTEPGANVLT
>-|TRBV12-3/TRBV12-4
ASSFGHPKNEQF
>few|TRBV10-3
AIRTSGTQETQY
>few|TRBV20-1
SARASSGVDEQF
>-|TRBV12-3/TRBV12-4
ASILAGVWANTGELF
>few|TRBV2
ASRAELGSHSGA
>few|TRBV6-5
ASSYKSSYNEQF
>once|TRBV20-1
SARAGQERKETQY
>-|TRBV5-1
ASSLVEGKGTEAF
>-|TRBV11-2
ASRSGATYNEQF
>few|TRBV4-1
ASSQDGTPLGGLQPQH
>few|TRBV12-3/TRBV12-4
ASLPAGGRTGELF
>many|TRBV12-3/TRBV12-4
ASSLVGTAHGYT
>-|TRBV7-9
ASSSYREAF
>-|TRBV20-1
SARDPSVANTIY
>few|TRBV7-8
ASSLVAAGRETLDEQF
>few|TRBV6-2/TRBV6-3
ASILGAGANTGELF
>few|TRBV5-1
ASSVTGQSSGANVLT
>-|TRBV7-8
ASSLVDAGETQY
>few|TRBV6-1
ASRPPFIGDNEQF
>-|TRBV6-1
ATRGGYNSPLH
>-|TRBV20-1
SASHSGLGTQY
>-|TRBV2
ASGQDGGDTQY
>few|TRBV28
ASSFTPQGKRRETQY
>few|TRBV2
ASILQGLEQY
>few|TRBV7-2
ASSSGGTLLGEQY
>-|TRBV2
ASSEGQTSSYEQY
>-|TRBV2
ASRARGGQF
>-|TRBV6-1
ASSVTSGGNTGELF
>-|TRBV7-2
ASSPGRTLDEQF
>few|TRBV20-1
SASRTSGGTSRNEQF
>few|TRBV7-9
ASSSARVADYNEQF
>-|TRBV18
ASSPPLDRLDGYT
>few|TRBV12-3/TRBV12-4
ASSFSGDHEQY
>few|TRBV7-8
ASSPRLLLREKPLDNEQF
>-|TRBV5-1
ASSSKRLTEDTIY
>few|TRBV6-1
ASSEGSEHQPQH
>once|TRBV11-2
ASSLVGQGPGAEAF
>many|TRBV10-3
ATGTKNIQY
>few|TRBV20-1
SAERGINTEAF